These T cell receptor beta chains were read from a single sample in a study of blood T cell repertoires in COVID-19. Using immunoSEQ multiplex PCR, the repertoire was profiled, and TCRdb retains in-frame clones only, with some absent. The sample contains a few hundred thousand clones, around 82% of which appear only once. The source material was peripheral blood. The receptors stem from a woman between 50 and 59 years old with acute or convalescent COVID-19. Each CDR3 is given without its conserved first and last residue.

CDR3: ASSDHASYYGYT
J: TRBJ1-2
V: TRBV6-1

CDR3: ASSQGQERTEAF
J: TRBJ1-1
V: TRBV4-3

CDR3: ASSEQGGVSGELF
J: TRBJ2-2
V: TRBV5-1

CDR3: ASSPMPTGGAGSNQPQH
J: TRBJ1-5
V: TRBV27

CDR3: ATSRGSQETQY
J: TRBJ2-5
V: TRBV12-3/TRBV12-4

CDR3: ASSRGQLETQY
J: TRBJ2-5
V: TRBV2

CDR3: SVDQGTATEAF
J: TRBJ1-1
V: TRBV29-1

CDR3: ASSHDGGTDTQY
J: TRBJ2-3
V: TRBV27

CDR3: ATSTRTGVGTEAF
J: TRBJ1-1
V: TRBV15

CDR3: ASSLEGRAANTGELF
J: TRBJ2-2
V: TRBV5-1

CDR3: ASSYSTRDDRDEQF
J: TRBJ2-1
V: TRBV6-5

CDR3: ASSARTANYGYT
J: TRBJ1-2
V: TRBV9

CDR3: ASSLYRDTEAF
J: TRBJ1-1
V: TRBV12-3/TRBV12-4

CDR3: ASSRRQINYGYT
J: TRBJ1-2
V: TRBV21-1

CDR3: SARGGTEQF
J: TRBJ2-1
V: TRBV20-1

CDR3: ASSPPWGERSNQPQH
J: TRBJ1-5
V: TRBV19

CDR3: ASSLRSGGENTEAF
J: TRBJ1-1
V: TRBV2

CDR3: ASSISGGNTGELF
J: TRBJ2-2
V: TRBV7-2

CDR3: ASSPGVPSGNTIY
J: TRBJ1-3
V: TRBV5-1

CDR3: ASFRTGQAF
J: TRBJ1-1
V: TRBV27

CDR3: ASSSSGTPNYGYT
J: TRBJ1-2
V: TRBV28

CDR3: ASSEARDKAF
J: TRBJ1-1
V: TRBV2

CDR3: ASSFLRLPGTGVGTQY
J: TRBJ2-5
V: TRBV11-2

CDR3: ASSFTGDSGNTIY
J: TRBJ1-3
V: TRBV6-5

CDR3: ASRLGAADTQY
J: TRBJ2-3
V: TRBV4-2

CDR3: SVATGNSGNTIY
J: TRBJ1-3
V: TRBV29-1

CDR3: ASSFGQGTTDTQY
J: TRBJ2-3
V: TRBV5-1

CDR3: ASSLEQGTEAF
J: TRBJ1-1
V: TRBV5-4

CDR3: ASSLSGDTEAF
J: TRBJ1-1
V: TRBV27

CDR3: ASSQVAFNEKLF
J: TRBJ1-4
V: TRBV4-3

CDR3: ASSPWGGSVNTEAF
J: TRBJ1-1
V: TRBV19

CDR3: ASSPSGFMNTEAF
J: TRBJ1-1
V: TRBV27

CDR3: ASSEQGGWDSPLH
J: TRBJ1-6
V: TRBV2

CDR3: AILPSGDPGANVLT
J: TRBJ2-6
V: TRBV10-3

CDR3: ASSPGGGGAETQY
J: TRBJ2-5
V: TRBV4-2

CDR3: ASSSQGSTDTQY
J: TRBJ2-3
V: TRBV5-1

CDR3: ASSDGVQAF
J: TRBJ1-1
V: TRBV25-1

CDR3: ASSRTAHTEAF
J: TRBJ1-1
V: TRBV6-5

CDR3: ASSDGQGTNQPQH
J: TRBJ1-5
V: TRBV2

CDR3: ASSPPGQANVLT
J: TRBJ2-6
V: TRBV3-1/TRBV3-2

CDR3: ASSPFTGGVREKLF
J: TRBJ1-4
V: TRBV18

CDR3: ASSSRDRGKSYGYT
J: TRBJ1-2
V: TRBV6-5

CDR3: ASSHGGTEAF
J: TRBJ1-1
V: TRBV3-1/TRBV3-2

CDR3: ASSIDPTGDYGYT
J: TRBJ1-2
V: TRBV19

CDR3: ASSQSWREDIHEQY
J: TRBJ2-7
V: TRBV23-1

CDR3: AWSRVGANEKLF
J: TRBJ1-4
V: TRBV30

CDR3: ASSSRAQGDTQY
J: TRBJ2-3
V: TRBV11-2

CDR3: AISESATVVPGELF
J: TRBJ2-2
V: TRBV10-3